This paragraph covers one T cell receptor (beta chain) sequence. The sample originates from a study of blood T cell repertoires in COVID-19. Across the study: COVID-19 samples collected from the United States, Italy and Spain covered acute and convalescent phases.

The germline V and J ends were trimmed by 0 bases and 3 bases, with 8 bases remaining between them. The CDR3 is 13 residues long. CDR1 and CDR2 (germline): SQVTM, ANQGSEA. The protocol was immunoSEQ multiplex PCR, while the TCRdb copy is restricted to in-frame clones and leaves out a portion. The sample lists approximately 36,000 clones; around nine tenths were seen once. Sample: peripheral blood. V usage is TRBV29-1 and J usage is TRBJ1-2; tentative D call: TRBD1 (5 bases). This receptor was obtained from a human donor in a cohort sampled during active COVID-19. CDR3 amino acids: CSVEDRRDYGYTF. The CDR3 bases are TGCAGCGTTGAAGATCGCAGGGACTATGGCTACACCTTC.